The clone carrying this TCR beta chain was observed at least ten times. One entry per CDR3 protein, called by TCRdb with MiXCR from the reads. The sample has 400,000 or so distinct CDR3 sequences; approximately 18% are singletons. The data are from a study of T cell repertoires in cytomegalovirus infection. This CDR3 comprises 14 residues. Germline CDR1 and CDR2: SGHTA and FQGNSA. Trimming took off 4 bases at V and 4 bases at J, with 14 bases between the two ends. Specimen: PBMCs. The chain carries TRBV7-2 and TRBJ2-7; possibly TRBD2 for D (6 bases). This clonotype originated in a human donor in good health (CMV status not recorded). Some clones in this sample may be carry-over from other donors' samples. The CDR3 here is CASSWDSGTYEQYF. The CDR3 DNA follows: TGTGCCAGCAGCTGGGATAGCGGCACTTACGAGCAGTACTTC.